The 22 T cell receptor beta chains reported below all come from one sample, sequenced in a study of T cell responses to AZD1222 COVID-19 vaccine. TCRdb's copy holds only in-frame clones and misses some; the assay was immunoSEQ multiplex PCR. The sample gives 100,000 to 150,000 clones, approximately 91% of which show up once; 1.5% to 2% is in the top ten. The sample consisted of peripheral blood, taken on day 0 of AZD1222 vaccination. These receptors all stem from an adult in good health.

The chain employs TRBV9 and TRBJ2-3; D possibly uses TRBD1 or TRBD2 (5 bases each). The CDR3 is 15 residues long. Germline assignment: CDR1 SGDLS and CDR2 YYNGEE. V dropped 0 bases and J dropped 3 bases, with 11 bases sitting between them. For the CDR3, the DNA is TGTGCCAGCAGCGTAGAGGGGACGGGGACAGATACGCAGTATTTT. As protein: CASSVEGTGTDTQYF.

This clone has just a few counts. The chain is built from TRBV6-4 and TRBJ1-1; unclear D gene. Germline V gives CDR1 MRHNA, CDR2 SNTAGT. The germline V and J ends were trimmed by 2 bases and 4 bases, with 8 bases remaining between them. The CDR3 is 13 residues long. CDR3 protein: CASSDGEGTEAFF. In nucleotides, the CDR3 is TGTGCCAGCAGTGACGGGGAGGGCACTGAAGCTTTCTTT.

V gene TRBV6-4 combines with J gene TRBJ2-3, with D perhaps TRBD2 (5 bases). Germline-derived CDR1 and CDR2 are MRHNA and SNTAGT. The CDR3 length is 14 residues. The germline V and J ends were trimmed by 5 bases and 2 bases, with 11 bases remaining between them. The CDR3 is CASSPRGPTDTQYF. The CDR3 nucleotides are TGTGCCAGCAGTCCACGCGGGCCCACAGATACGCAGTATTTT.

The genes are TRBV18 and TRBJ2-7; D remains ambiguous. Germline CDR1 is KGHSH and CDR2 is LQKENI. V lost 1 base and J 0 bases, leaving 25 bases between the germline ends. CDR3 length: 20 residues. This CDR3 reads CASSPLRSGQVGRSSYEQYF. CDR3 in DNA: TGTGCCAGCTCACCACTCAGGTCCGGTCAAGTCGGACGCAGCTCCTACGAGCAGTACTTC. The whole variable domain, remainder taken from reference TRBV18 and TRBJ2-7, is NAGVMQNPRHLVRRRGQEARLRCSPMKGHSHVYWYRQLPEEGLKFMVYLQKENIIDESGMPKERFSAEFPKEGPSILRIQQVVRGDSAAYFCASSPLRSGQVGRSSYEQYFGPGTRLTVT.

The V and J genes are TRBV27 and TRBJ1-2; TRBD1 is a possible D gene (5 bases). The V end lost 8 bases, the J end lost 3 bases, and 10 bases lay between the germline ends. Germline loops: CDR1 MNHEY, CDR2 SMNVEV (reference sequence). The CDR3 spans 12 residues. The CDR3 nucleotides are TGTGCCAGCGGAGGGACTCACTATGGCTACACCTTC. This encodes CASGGTHYGYTF.

The genes are TRBV11-2 and TRBJ1-6; weak D call: TRBD1 (5 bases). V lost 3 bases and J lost 11, with 17 bases in between. The CDR3 sequence is 15 residues long. Germline CDR1 and CDR2: SGHAT and FQNNGV. CDR3 protein: CASSLGRDLGPPLHF. CDR3 coding DNA: TGTGCCAGCAGCTTGGGCCGGGACCTCGGGCCACCCCTCCACTTT.

The chain has TRBV6-2 or TRBV6-3 and TRBJ2-1; a possible D gene is TRBD1 (6 bases). CDR1 and CDR2 (germline): MNHEY, SVGEGT. This CDR3 is built from 14 residues. The V end lost 5 bases, the J end lost 4 bases, and 12 bases lay between the germline ends. The CDR3 DNA sequence: TGTGCCAGCAGTGGGTACAGGGAATACAATGAGCAGTTCTTC. Its protein is CASSGYREYNEQFF.

Here the CDR3 reads CASSSGTTSGGQLAKNIQYF. The CDR3 nucleotides read TGTGCCAGCAGCTCGGGAACCACTAGCGGGGGGCAACTAGCCAAAAACATTCAGTACTTC. V is TRBV7-8 and J is TRBJ2-4; 12 nucleotides agree with TRBD2. CDR1 SGHVS and CDR2 FQNEAQ come from the germline V gene. This CDR3 comprises 20 residues. V shed 4 bases, J shed 0 bases, and the junction held 13 bases outside the gene matches.

V and J are TRBV24-1 and TRBJ2-1; D is perhaps TRBD1 (5 bases). The CDR3 has 13 residues. V was pared by 4 bases and J by 8 bases, with 11 bases between. Germline CDR1 and CDR2: KGHDR and SFDVKD. The DNA of the CDR3 is TGTGCCACCAGTGACCCAGGGCCGGATGAGCAGTTCTTC. It encodes CATSDPGPDEQFF.

V gene TRBV4-1 combines with J gene TRBJ2-7, with TRBD2 identical over 7 bases. Looked up from germline, CDR1 is MGHRA and CDR2 is YSYEKL. V lost 0 bases and J lost 2; bases outside the gene matches: 7. The CDR3 is made up of 16 amino acids. The CDR3 DNA follows: TGCGCCAGCAGCCAAGATTATCCTAGCGGTACCTACGAGCAGTACTTC. This sequence encodes CASSQDYPSGTYEQYF.

The chain joins TRBV6-5 to TRBJ1-1; D is uncertain. V lost 7 bases to trimming and J lost 0 bases, with 9 bases between them. The CDR3 spans 13 residues. Germline V lookup: CDR1 MNHEY, CDR2 SVGAGI. The DNA of the CDR3 is TGTGCCAGCACCTACTCAGTGAACACTGAAGCTTTCTTT. Translated, it gives CASTYSVNTEAFF.

The chain has TRBV29-1 and TRBJ2-1; D is possibly TRBD1 (5 bases). Germline V gene sequence: CDR1 SQVTM, CDR2 ANQGSEA. This CDR3 spans 12 amino acids. Trimming left V 6 bases short and J 7 bases short, with 13 bases between. The CDR3 is CSVRRRENEQFF. For the CDR3, the DNA is TGCAGCGTCAGACGCAGGGAAAATGAGCAGTTCTTC.

The CDR3 DNA reads as TGTGCCAGCAGCTCCCTAGGAGGGGGGGGAAACACCATATATTTT. Translating it yields CASSSLGGGGNTIYF. The chain couples TRBV5-4 to TRBJ1-3; tentative D call: TRBD1 (6 bases). CDR3 length: 15 residues. Germline V gives CDR1 SGHNT, CDR2 YYREEE (reference sequence). V dropped 3 bases and J dropped 4 bases, with 14 bases sitting between them.

V is TRBV19 and J is TRBJ1-2; perhaps TRBD1 as D (6 bases). The CDR3 has 13 residues. In germline, CDR1 is LNHDA, CDR2 SQIVND (reference sequence). The V and J ends lost 3 bases and 9 bases respectively, with 14 bases between them. The CDR3: CASSIEPGQSYTF. CDR3 nucleotides: TGTGCCAGTAGTATCGAACCAGGACAGAGCTACACCTTC.

The chain joins TRBV18 to TRBJ1-2, with a possible D match to TRBD1 (5 bases). CDR1 and CDR2 from the germline V gene are KGHSH and LQKENI. Between the trimmed V and J ends, which lost 8 bases and 4 bases, there was a span of 17 bases. This CDR3 comprises 14 residues. The CDR3 region has the DNA TGTGCCAGCCCAAAGGCGGGGGTAGGCTATGGCTACACCTTC. The encoded protein is CASPKAGVGYGYTF.

The chain combines TRBV15 with TRBJ2-7; D tentatively fits TRBD1 or TRBD2 (5 bases each). The CDR3 extends over 15 amino acids. The germline V gene has CDR1 LNHNV and CDR2 YYDKDF (reference sequence). Between the trimmed V and J ends, which lost 3 bases and 9 bases, there was a span of 21 bases. This CDR3 reads CATSRGDRRRSGQYF. The CDR3 DNA follows: TGTGCCACCAGCAGGGGGGATAGACGAAGGTCGGGGCAGTACTTC.

In this sample, this clone turned up a few times. J is TRBJ2-7 and V is TRBV7-2; TRBD1 matches 10 bases. Germline lookup yields CDR1 SGHTA and CDR2 FQGNSA. With 5 bases clipped from V and 6 bases from J, the junction kept 7 bases outside the gene matches. This CDR3 is 14 amino acids long. The CDR3 DNA sequence: TGTGCCAGCAGCGACCGGGACAGGGGCTCCGAGCAGTACTTC. This codes for CASSDRDRGSEQYF. The full variable domain, in which reference TRBV7-2 and TRBJ2-7 provide the parts outside the CDR3, is GAGVSQSPSNKVTEKGKDVELRCDPISGHTALYWYRQSLGQGLEFLIYFQGNSAPDKSGLPSDRFSAERTGGSVSTLTIQRTQQEDSAVYLCASSDRDRGSEQYFGPGTRLTVT.

The chain recombines TRBV5-1 with TRBJ2-5, with D maybe TRBD2 (6 bases). The CDR3 covers 16 residues. Germline assignment: CDR1 SGHRS and CDR2 YFSETQ. Between the trimmed V and J ends, which lost 0 bases and 1 base, there was a span of 13 bases. The chain's CDR3 is CASSLANGGPQETQYF. DNA for the CDR3: TGCGCCAGCAGCTTGGCCAACGGGGGACCCCAAGAGACCCAGTACTTC.

The chain is built from TRBV2 and TRBJ2-7; tentatively, D is TRBD1 or TRBD2 (5 bases each). Trimming removed 4 bases from V and 0 bases from J, with 13 bases in between. The CDR3 extends over 15 amino acids. Germline V gene sequence: CDR1 SNHLY, CDR2 FYNNEI. CDR3 amino acids: CASSVPGAASYEQYF. The CDR3 nucleotides are TGTGCCAGCAGTGTACCCGGGGCCGCCTCCTACGAGCAGTACTTC.

This sequence joins TRBV3-1 (or the pseudogene TRBV3-2) and TRBJ1-5, with 10 nucleotides matching TRBD1. Germline loops: CDR1 LGHDT, CDR2 YNNKEL (reference sequence). V shed 1 base, J shed 5 bases, and the junction held 2 bases outside the gene matches. The CDR3 length is 15 residues. Here the CDR3 DNA reads TGTGCCAGCAGCCAAGGACAGGGGGCATATCAGCCCCAGCATTTT. As protein: CASSQGQGAYQPQHF.

This clone has ten or more counts. V is TRBV27 and J is TRBJ1-1, with D maybe TRBD1 (5 bases). The CDR3 loop spans 15 amino acids. Germline values: CDR1 MNHEY, CDR2 SMNVEV (reference sequence). V lost 5 bases, J lost 4 bases, and 17 bases lay in between. DNA of the CDR3: TGTGCCAGCAGTGATTCGGGACGAGGGACCACTGAAGCTTTCTTT. Protein product: CASSDSGRGTTEAFF.

The J gene is TRBJ2-7, the V gene TRBV7-2, with TRBD2 as a possible D gene (6 bases). The CDR3 extends over 16 amino acids. Per germline, CDR1 SGHTA and CDR2 FQGNSA. V dropped 4 bases and J dropped 4 bases, with 20 bases sitting between them. CDR3 residues: CASSWGGVGVPYEQYF. CDR3 coding DNA: TGTGCCAGCAGCTGGGGAGGAGTTGGTGTCCCTTACGAGCAGTACTTC.